This passage covers 8 T cell receptor beta chains from one sample sequenced in a study of neoadjuvant nivolumab and ipilimumab in lung cancer. Data came from immunoSEQ multiplex PCR; TCRdb stores just in-frame clones and leaves some out. The table shows about 17,000 clones, with roughly four fifths occurring only once. Sequencing used tumor tissue, obtained after neoadjuvant nivolumab, alone or with ipilimumab, at or shortly before surgery. Source of these receptors: an adult with non-small cell lung cancer.

V gene TRBV6-5 combines with J gene TRBJ2-5; D remains unclear. This CDR3 is 14 amino acids long. Trimming cost V 6 bases and J 3 bases, with 14 bases left between them. In germline, CDR1 is MNHEY, CDR2 SVGAGI. Written as DNA, the CDR3 is TGTGCCAGCAGCCCCGAGTTTAGGAAAGAGACCCAGTACTTC. Its translation: CASSPEFRKETQYF.

This sequence joins TRBV7-2 and TRBJ2-5; TRBD2 aligns across 14 bases. Germline trimming cut 3 bases from V and 4 bases from J; bases unmatched to any gene: 7. CDR1 is SGHTA, CDR2 FQGNSA, per germline. This CDR3 comprises 17 residues. CDR3: CASSLTSGGEWGETQYF. DNA for the CDR3: TGTGCCAGCAGCTTGACTAGCGGGGGGGAGTGGGGAGAGACCCAGTACTTC.

The V gene is TRBV6-5, the J gene TRBJ1-5; D ambiguous. Germline values: CDR1 MNHEY, CDR2 SVGAGI. The ends were cut back, 0 bases at V and 6 bases at J, with 9 bases in the middle. This CDR3 region has 14 residues. CDR3 residues: CASSYSNGIQPQHF. CDR3 nucleotides: TGTGCCAGCAGTTACTCGAATGGGATTCAGCCCCAGCATTTT.

The rearrangement links TRBV7-8 to TRBJ2-7, with 9 bases identical to TRBD1. CDR1 and CDR2 (germline): SGHVS, FQNEAQ. With 7 bases clipped from V and 7 bases from J, the junction kept 11 bases outside the gene matches. The CDR3 contains 14 residues. The CDR3 sequence is CASIPPGQGGEQYF. For the CDR3, the DNA is TGTGCCAGCATCCCTCCGGGACAGGGAGGGGAGCAGTACTTC.

This chain links TRBV7-8 with TRBJ1-2; D is ambiguous. The V end was cut by 5 bases, the J end by 2 bases, with 9 bases between. Germline loops: CDR1 SGHVS, CDR2 FQNEAQ. The CDR3 is 13 amino acids. CDR3 sequence reads: CASSRTRNYGYTF. CDR3 DNA: TGTGCCAGCAGCCGAACGAGGAACTATGGCTACACCTTC.

This sequence joins TRBV2 and TRBJ2-7; 7 bases agree with TRBD1. Germline V lookup: CDR1 SNHLY, CDR2 FYNNEI. Trimming at V came to 8 bases and at J to 0 bases, leaving 7 bases not matched to a gene. This CDR3 contains 14 residues. The CDR3 spells CASQEQGSSYEQYF. The DNA of the CDR3 is TGTGCCAGCCAGGAACAGGGGAGCTCCTACGAGCAGTACTTC.

The V call is TRBV10-3, the J call TRBJ1-2, with 11 positions matching TRBD1. V shed 3 bases, J shed 5 bases, and the junction held 8 bases outside the gene matches. CDR1 and CDR2 from the germline V gene are ENHRY and SYGVKD. CDR3 length equals 16 residues. CDR3: CAISDPGTGGKYGYTF. The CDR3, as DNA: TGTGCCATCAGTGACCCCGGGACAGGGGGGAAATATGGCTACACCTTC.

This sequence joins TRBV5-6 and TRBJ1-2; TRBD1 is a possible D gene (6 bases). The CDR3 is 14 amino acids. V dropped 4 bases and J dropped 2 bases, with 12 bases sitting between them. Germline CDR1 reads SGHDT; CDR2 reads YYEEEE. The CDR3 is CASSTGQTNYGYTF. In DNA, the CDR3 is TGTGCCAGCAGCACTGGACAGACAAACTATGGCTACACCTTC.